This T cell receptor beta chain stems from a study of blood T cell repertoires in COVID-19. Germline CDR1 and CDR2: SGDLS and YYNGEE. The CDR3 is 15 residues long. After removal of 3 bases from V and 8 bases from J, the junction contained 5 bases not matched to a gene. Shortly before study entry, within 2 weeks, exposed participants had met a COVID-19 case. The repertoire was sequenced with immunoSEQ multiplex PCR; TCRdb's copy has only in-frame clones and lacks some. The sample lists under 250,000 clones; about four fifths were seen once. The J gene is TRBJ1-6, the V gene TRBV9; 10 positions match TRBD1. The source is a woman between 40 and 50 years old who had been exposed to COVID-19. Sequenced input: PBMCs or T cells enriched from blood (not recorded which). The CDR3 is CASSETGGLDSPLHF. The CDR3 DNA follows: TGTGCCAGCAGCGAGACAGGGGGCTTGGATTCACCCCTCCACTTT.